This T cell receptor (beta chain) stems from a study of T cell changes during pregnancy in multiple sclerosis. Germline loops: CDR1 SGHAT, CDR2 FQNNGV. The CDR3 is 16 residues long. V was clipped by 5 bases and J by 4 bases; unmatched bases: 8. Some clones are missing from TCRdb's copy, which holds only in-frame ones; the method was immunoSEQ multiplex PCR. The top ten clones hold roughly 0.56% of a sample with around 30,000 clones, roughly 89% of them seen once. The starting material was CD4+ T cells from peripheral blood mononuclear cells, obtained in the third trimester of pregnancy. V gene TRBV11-2 combines with J gene TRBJ1-2; 12 positions agree with TRBD1. This clonotype originated in a female donor in good health, enrolled as a control in a pregnancy study. The DNA of the CDR3 is TGTGCCAGCAGCATTGCCGGGACAGGGGGCCTCTATGGCTACACCTTC. Protein product: CASSIAGTGGLYGYTF.